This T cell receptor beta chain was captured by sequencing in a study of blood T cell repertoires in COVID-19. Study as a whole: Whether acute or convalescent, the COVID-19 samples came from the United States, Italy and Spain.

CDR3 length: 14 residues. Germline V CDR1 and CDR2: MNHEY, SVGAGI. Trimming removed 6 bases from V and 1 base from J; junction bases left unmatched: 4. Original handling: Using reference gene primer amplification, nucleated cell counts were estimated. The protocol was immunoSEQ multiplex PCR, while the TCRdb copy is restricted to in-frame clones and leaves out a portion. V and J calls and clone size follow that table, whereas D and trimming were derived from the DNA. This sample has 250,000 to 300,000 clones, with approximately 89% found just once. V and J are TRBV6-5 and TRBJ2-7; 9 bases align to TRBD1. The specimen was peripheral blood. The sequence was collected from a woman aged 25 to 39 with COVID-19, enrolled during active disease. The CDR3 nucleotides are TGTGCCAGCAGGTGGACAGGGGAGTCCTACGAGCAGTACTTC. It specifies CASRWTGESYEQYF.